This paragraph reports one T cell receptor beta chain. Germline CDR1 is MDHEN and CDR2 is SYDVKM. The CDR3 runs 16 residues. The V and J ends lost 4 bases and 5 bases, in that order; junction bases with no gene match: 12. Assay: immunoSEQ multiplex PCR; the TCRdb copy retains only in-frame clones and omits some. This sample has some 200,000 clones, with 84% found just once. This sample was included in a study of blood T cell repertoires in COVID-19. Study overall: COVID-19 samples, acute and convalescent, were from the United States, Italy and Spain. PBMCs, B-cell-depleted T cells, or T cells were the source of the cDNA or gDNA that made up the material.

The receptor was derived from a woman in her twenties or thirties who had recovered from COVID-19. The sample comprised peripheral blood. The V gene is TRBV28, the J gene TRBJ1-2; TRBD1 matches 8 bases. CDR3 DNA: TGTGCCAGCAGTTCCAGCCCGACAGGGGAGGGGTATGGCTACACCTTC. Its protein product is CASSSSPTGEGYGYTF.